The subject of this entry is one TCR beta chain. Its antigen is unknown. The PCR had 60 Vbeta and 13 Jbeta primers. Some clones are missing from TCRdb's copy, which holds only in-frame ones; the method was immunoSEQ multiplex PCR. The table includes 120,000 to 150,000 clones, approximately 80% detected once. The data originate from a study of cytomegalovirus exposure and HLA in healthy donors. Findings of the study overall: With high specificity and sensitivity, the classifier reportedly diagnosed cytomegalovirus status. It was likely that a cluster of highly shared sequence variants was a sequencing artifact. Later analysis associated a missense DCLRE1C variant with TCR beta V- and J-gene trimming.

At sampling all donors were nominally healthy, likely with unrecorded immune exposures. This CDR3 has 16 residues. The germline V gene has CDR1 MDHEN and CDR2 SYDVKM. The V end lost 3 bases, the J end lost 4 bases, and 19 bases lay between the germline ends. Sequencing used PBMCs. The chain uses TRBV28 and TRBJ2-7; D not resolved. This receptor was obtained from a boy aged 2 to 10 in good health and CMV-seronegative. The CDR3 protein is CASSLRPRWVGYEQYF. CDR3 bases: TGTGCCAGCAGTTTGCGCCCGCGGTGGGTCGGTTACGAGCAGTACTTC. Full variable domain (missing parts from reference TRBV28 and TRBJ2-7): DVKVTQSSRYLVKRTGEKVFLECVQDMDHENMFWYRQDPGLGLRLIYFSYDVKMKEKGDIPEGYSVSREKKERFSLILESASTNQTSMYLCASSLRPRWVGYEQYFGPGTRLTVT.